These 19 T cell receptor beta chains came from one sample sequenced in a study of blood T cell repertoires in COVID-19. The assay was immunoSEQ multiplex PCR, and TCRdb's table has in-frame clones only and misses some. This sample yields around 120,000 clones, of which more than 75% are seen a single time; 25% to 35% belongs to the top ten. Sequences were obtained from peripheral blood. Receptor source: a woman in her sixties or seventies with acute or convalescent COVID-19.

This clone appeared once. This chain links TRBV5-4 with TRBJ2-5; the match to TRBD1 covers 7 bases. The CDR3 runs to 15 residues. V was clipped by 1 base and J by 3 bases; unmatched bases: 6. Per germline, CDR1 SGHNT and CDR2 YYREEE (reference sequence). The CDR3 nucleotides are TGTGCCAGCAGCTTGTTAGGGACAGAAGAAGAGACCCAGTACTTC. Amino acid sequence: CASSLLGTEEETQYF.

This clone was recorded only once. Here the CDR3 reads CASSPQGENTEAFF. Written as DNA, the CDR3 is TGTGCCAGCTCACCACAGGGGGAAAACACTGAAGCTTTCTTT. The rearrangement joins TRBV18 to TRBJ1-1; possibly TRBD1 for D (6 bases). The length of the CDR3 is 14 residues. Germline-derived CDR1 and CDR2 are KGHSH and LQKENI. V dropped 1 base and J dropped 2 bases, with 8 bases sitting between them.

The genes are TRBV9 and TRBJ2-3; weak D call: TRBD2 (6 bases). Germline V gene lookup returns CDR1 SGDLS and CDR2 YYNGEE. The V and J ends lost 0 bases and 4 bases respectively, with 18 bases between them. This CDR3 comprises 17 residues. DNA for the CDR3: TGTGCCAGCAGCGTAGAATTTCGGGCGGGGAGCGCAGATACGCAGTATTTT. It is translated as CASSVEFRAGSADTQYF. Supplemented by reference TRBV9 and TRBJ2-3, the full variable domain reads DSGVTQTPKHLITATGQRVTLRCSPRSGDLSVYWYQQSLDQGLQFLIQYYNGEERAKGNILERFSAQQFPDLHSELNLSSLELGDSALYFCASSVEFRAGSADTQYFGPGTRLTVL.

This clone was seen a handful of times. J is TRBJ1-6 and V is TRBV7-6; 8 nucleotides match TRBD1. The CDR3 consists of 15 residues. J gave up 2 bases and V 5 bases, and 2 bases lay outside the gene matches. CDR1 and CDR2 from the germline V gene are SGHVS and FNYEAQ. The CDR3 DNA is TGTGCCAGCAGCGGGGGACAGGCCTATAATTCACCCCTCCACTTT. Protein sequence: CASSGGQAYNSPLHF.

The chain's CDR3 is CATQTGGAYGYTF. CDR3 sequence (DNA): TGTGCCACCCAAACAGGGGGCGCCTATGGCTACACCTTC. The rearrangement links TRBV28 to TRBJ1-2; 9 nucleotides agree with TRBD1. Germline V gene sequence: CDR1 MDHEN, CDR2 SYDVKM. V dropped 10 bases and J dropped 4; count of bases not matched to a gene: 7. The CDR3 covers 13 residues.

The chain has TRBV19 and TRBJ1-1; D gene unclear. The CDR3 totals 13 residues. With 4 bases removed from V and 0 bases from J, the gap between germline ends came to 6 bases. CDR1 is LNHDA and CDR2 is SQIVND in the germline V gene (reference sequence). This chain's CDR3 is CASSNSLNTEAFF. The CDR3 DNA reads TGTGCCAGTAGTAACTCATTGAACACTGAAGCTTTCTTT.

The chain employs TRBV15 and TRBJ1-3, with 8 nucleotides matching TRBD1. CDR1 and CDR2 (germline): LNHNV, YYDKDF (reference sequence). This CDR3 spans 17 amino acids. Losses at the gene ends were 0 bases for V and 2 bases for J; bases not matched to a gene: 6. CDR3 in amino acids: CATSRDWTGSTGNTIYF. In nucleotides, the CDR3 is TGTGCCACCAGCAGAGATTGGACAGGGAGTACTGGAAACACCATATATTTT.

This clone was counted once. The chain joins TRBV5-4 to TRBJ2-1, with D tentatively TRBD1 (6 bases). The CDR3 is made up of 16 amino acids. The germline V and J ends were trimmed by 0 bases and 1 base, with 11 bases remaining between them. CDR1 SGHNT and CDR2 YYREEE come from the germline V gene (reference sequence). The CDR3 sequence is CASSLGGPGSYNEQFF. The CDR3 DNA reads TGTGCCAGCAGCTTGGGGGGGCCGGGTTCCTACAATGAGCAGTTCTTC. Full variable domain (remainder filled in from reference TRBV5-4 and TRBJ2-1): ETGVTQSPTHLIKTRGQQVTLRCSSQSGHNTVSWYQQALGQGPQFIFQYYREEENGRGNFPPRFSGLQFPNYSSELNVNALELDDSALYLCASSLGGPGSYNEQFFGPGTRLTVL.

The rearrangement joins TRBV28 to TRBJ1-2; D is unclear. Trimming cost V 7 bases and J 2 bases, with 14 bases left between them. Looked up from germline, CDR1 is MDHEN and CDR2 is SYDVKM. The CDR3 is 14 residues long. The CDR3 coding sequence is TGTGCCAGCATATCCCCTTTTTTCAACTATGGCTACACCTTC. Its translation: CASISPFFNYGYTF.

The chain couples TRBV6-5 to TRBJ2-2, with 9 bases aligning to TRBD2. This CDR3 contains 15 residues. V lost 5 bases to trimming and J lost 2 bases; unmatched junction nucleotides: 3. CDR1 MNHEY and CDR2 SVGAGI come from the germline V gene. The CDR3 DNA reads TGTGCCAGCAGTAGACTAGCGGTAAACACCGGGGAGCTGTTTTTT. This sequence encodes CASSRLAVNTGELFF.

V gene TRBV9 combines with J gene TRBJ2-1, with D possibly TRBD2 on 7 matching bases. In germline, CDR1 is SGDLS, CDR2 YYNGEE. V dropped 8 bases and J dropped 5 bases, with 17 bases sitting between them. The CDR3 loop spans 14 amino acids. The CDR3 reads CASQGTMWDNEQFF. The CDR3 nucleotides read TGTGCCAGTCAGGGGACTATGTGGGACAATGAGCAGTTCTTC. The full variable domain, completed using reference TRBV9 and TRBJ2-1, is DSGVTQTPKHLITATGQRVTLRCSPRSGDLSVYWYQQSLDQGLQFLIQYYNGEERAKGNILERFSAQQFPDLHSELNLSSLELGDSALYFCASQGTMWDNEQFFGPGTRLTVL.

This clone was detected many times. J is TRBJ2-5 and V is TRBV13, with D maybe TRBD2 (5 bases). Germline CDR1 reads PRHDT; CDR2 reads FYEKMQ (reference sequence). This CDR3 is 14 amino acids long. Trimming removed 2 bases at V and 4 bases at J, with 11 bases between. The CDR3 spells CASSLFPGGETQYF. The CDR3 DNA sequence: TGTGCCAGCAGCTTATTCCCAGGAGGAGAGACCCAGTACTTC.

This clone showed up just once. The V and J genes are TRBV21-1 and TRBJ2-7; the DNA was not compared with TRBD2, the D call given in the table. TRBV21-1 is a recognized pseudogene. The CDR3 is 16 amino acids. CDR3 loop: CASSNWYTDLRGEQYF. CDR3 nucleotide sequence: TGTGCCAGCAGCAACTGGTACACCGACCTTCGAGGGGAGCAGTACTTC.

The rearrangement links TRBV6-5 to TRBJ1-6; D remains ambiguous. Germline values: CDR1 MNHEY, CDR2 SVGAGI. There are 12 residues in the CDR3. The V and J ends lost 6 bases and 8 bases respectively, with 8 bases between them. The CDR3 protein is CASRPADSPLHF. CDR3 nucleotide sequence: TGTGCCAGCAGGCCCGCAGATTCACCCCTCCACTTT.

The chain joins TRBV2 to TRBJ1-2; possible D gene TRBD1, 6 bases. The CDR3 is 13 amino acids. Between the trimmed V and J ends, which lost 2 bases and 8 bases, there was a span of 12 bases. In germline, CDR1 is SNHLY, CDR2 FYNNEI. CDR3 DNA sequence: TGTGCCAGCAGTGAAAGGGGGGGAAAAGGCTACACCTTC. Amino acids: CASSERGGKGYTF.

V usage is TRBV4-2 and J usage is TRBJ2-5; D remains unclear. Germline CDR1 is LGHNA and CDR2 is YNFKEQ. The CDR3 sequence is 16 residues long. Trimming left V 0 bases short and J 5 bases short, with 16 bases between. CDR3 sequence reads: CASSQDRTSFEETQYF. Here the CDR3 DNA reads TGTGCCAGCAGCCAAGATCGCACCTCATTTGAGGAGACCCAGTACTTC.

The chain recombines TRBV7-9 with TRBJ1-4; 12 bases match TRBD1. CDR1 is SEHNR and CDR2 is FQNEAQ in the germline V gene (reference sequence). The CDR3 loop spans 16 amino acids. V lost 5 bases and J lost 3; bases outside the gene matches: 4. The CDR3 here is CASSLGQGASNEKLFF. The CDR3 DNA follows: TGTGCCAGCAGCCTGGGACAGGGGGCCTCTAATGAAAAACTGTTTTTT. Variable domain in full (rest from reference TRBV7-9 and TRBJ1-4): DTGVSQNPRHKITKRGQNVTFRCDPISEHNRLYWYRQTLGQGPEFLTYFQNEAQLEKSRLLSDRFSAERPKGSFSTLEIQRTEQGDSAMYLCASSLGQGASNEKLFFGSGTQLSVL.

This clone was detected once. The genes are TRBV18 and TRBJ1-4, with D maybe TRBD1 (6 bases). Trimming left V 2 bases short and J 8 bases short, with 12 bases between. Germline CDR1 is KGHSH and CDR2 is LQKENI. This CDR3 has 14 amino acids. Here the CDR3 reads CASSPAGVEEKLFF. CDR3 nucleotides: TGTGCCAGCTCACCAGCAGGGGTGGAGGAAAAACTGTTTTTT.

V usage is TRBV19 and J usage is TRBJ1-3; TRBD1 agrees at 7 bases. This CDR3 has 15 amino acids. The V and J ends lost 5 bases and 4 bases, in that order; junction bases with no gene match: 8. The germline gives CDR1 LNHDA, CDR2 SQIVND (reference sequence). CDR3 DNA: TGTGCCAGTAGTCTAGGACAGGTTGTCGGAAACACCATATATTTT. Protein: CASSLGQVVGNTIYF.